The rows below give T cell receptor beta chains drawn from one sample of a study of breast tumors, draining lymph nodes, adjacent tissues. In TCRdb, the multiplex PCR reads were re-called with MiXCR into one record per CDR3 protein. The repertoire holds tens of thousands of distinct CDR3 sequences, with roughly two fifths as singletons. The sequencing sample was made of breast tumor tissue. Receptors originate from a female donor with breast cancer. Some clones in this sample may be carry-over from other donors' samples. CDR3s include the opening cysteine and the closing phenylalanine or tryptophan. A D gene is named only where the DNA matches it firmly. Rows may omit the clone size; those that give it use once, few, many or a size class.

TRBJ1-2	TRBV7-2	.	few	CASSPTAPSNYGHTF	TGTGCCAGCAGCCCGACCGCACCCTCTAACTATGGCCACACCTTT
TRBJ2-7	TRBV18	.	many	CASSQAGLREQYF	TGTGCCAGCTCACAAGCAGGTCTCCGGGAGCAGTACTTC
TRBJ2-7	TRBV7-8	.	medium-sized	CASSLARAGIAYEQYF	TGTGCCAGCAGCTTAGCGCGGGCAGGGATCGCATACGAGCAGTACTTC
TRBJ2-2	TRBV11-2	TRBD2	many	CASSFGLASYMNTGELFF	TGTGCCAGCAGCTTCGGACTAGCGAGTTATATGAACACCGGGGAGCTGTTTTTT
TRBJ1-1	TRBV7-9	TRBD1	many	CASRGQGNVGRRNTEAFF	TGTGCCAGTAGGGGACAGGGAAACGTCGGAAGGAGGAACACTGAAGCTTTCTTT
TRBJ1-1	TRBV6-1	.	once	CASIRGGTEAFF	TGTGCCAGCATCCGGGGCGGGACTGAAGCTTTCTTT
TRBJ1-2	TRBV24-1	TRBD1	once	CATSGRQGTGTNYDYTF	TGTGCCACCAGTGGCAGACAGGGGACCGGAACTAACTATGACTACACCTTC
TRBJ1-2	TRBV5-1	TRBD1	.	CASSWTGAEGYTF	TGCGCCAGCAGCTGGACAGGGGCGGAGGGCTACACCTTC
TRBJ1-2	TRBV20-1	.	many	CSATPNYGYTF	TGCAGTGCCACACCAAACTATGGCTACACCTTC
TRBJ2-3	TRBV2	.	.	CASSELGISTDTQYF	TGTGCCAGCAGTGAACTAGGAATCAGCACAGATACGCAGTATTTT
TRBJ1-2	TRBV19	.	many	CASVRGDFGGYGYTF	TGTGCCAGTGTCCGGGGTGACTTTGGGGGCTATGGCTACACCTTC
TRBJ1-1	TRBV6-2/TRBV6-3	.	many	CASSLQGNTEAFF	TGTGCCAGCAGTTTACAGGGGAACACTGAAGCTTTCTTT
TRBJ1-5	TRBV24-1	.	many	CATSDARGDYNQPQHF	TGTGCCACCAGTGACGCTCGAGGGGACTACAATCAGCCCCAGCATTTT
TRBJ2-7	TRBV20-1	.	medium-sized	CSAINLALAYEQYF	TGCAGTGCTATAAACCTAGCATTGGCTTACGAGCAGTACTTC
TRBJ1-3	TRBV3-1	.	many	CASSQSEWSSGNTIYF	TGTGCCAGCAGCCAATCGGAATGGAGCTCTGGAAACACCATATATTTT
TRBJ2-5	TRBV7-2	.	few	CASSPQWGRYRETQYF	TGTGCCAGCAGCCCACAGTGGGGGAGGTACCGAGAGACCCAGTACTTC
TRBJ2-1	TRBV11-2	TRBD1	many	CASSFVQGAQYNEQFF	TGTGCCAGCAGCTTCGTACAGGGGGCTCAATACAATGAGCAGTTCTTC